A selection of T cell receptor beta chains follows, all from one sample in a study of cytomegalovirus exposure and HLA in healthy donors. Libraries were prepared by immunoSEQ multiplex PCR; TCRdb keeps only in-frame clonotypes and omits some of them. Of roughly 120,000 clones listed, around 80% are singletons. The sequenced sample was PBMCs. These receptors all come from a man aged 50 or older in good health and CMV-seronegative. Each CDR3 is given with its conserved first and last residue. Each record gives: V gene, J gene, D gene, clone size, CDR3 DNA, CDR3 protein. The D gene is left open where the match is weak. Size tells how often a clone was seen (once, few, many) or the class of an expanded clone, and some rows leave it out.

>TRBV11-2|TRBJ1-2|TRBD1|NA
TGTGCCAGCTGCCTGGACAGGGATTATGGCTACACCTTC
CASCLDRDYGYTF
>TRBV6-5|TRBJ2-3|TRBD2|once
TGTGCCAGCAGTTACTCGAACGGGGGGGCGGATACGCAGTATTTT
CASSYSNGGADTQYF
>TRBV4-3|TRBJ2-7|TRBD1|few
TGCGCCAGCAGCCGCCTCGGTCCCGGGACAGGGGAAACCTACGAGCAGTACTTC
CASSRLGPGTGETYEQYF
>TRBV28|TRBJ1-1|NA|NA
TGTGCCAGCAGTTCTGACAGGCCATGGGCTTTCTTT
CASSSDRPWAFF
>TRBV7-9|TRBJ1-1|TRBD1|NA
TGTGCCAGCAGCGCGCGGACAGGGCCAGTTGAGGCTTTCTTT
CASSARTGPVEAFF
>TRBV7-5|TRBJ2-2|NA|NA
TGTGTCACGAAGGGGCCGGCGCTAGGGGACACCGGGGAGCTGTTTTTT
CVTKGPALGDTGELFF
>TRBV5-1|TRBJ2-1|TRBD1|NA
TGCGCCAGCAGCTTAGGGGGCAGGGAATCCGGCAATGAGCAGTTCTTC
CASSLGGRESGNEQFF
>TRBV30|TRBJ2-2|TRBD2|NA
TGTGCCTGGAGTGTTAAACTAGCGGGTACCGGGGAGCTGTTTTTT
CAWSVKLAGTGELFF
>TRBV2|TRBJ2-7|TRBD2|NA
TGTGCCAGCAGGACTCAATGGGGGAGGGCCTCCTACGAGCAGTACTTC
CASRTQWGRASYEQYF
>TRBV29-1|TRBJ2-7|NA|NA
TGCAGCGTGGGCAGGGATGGGGCTCTCGAGCAGTACTTC
CSVGRDGALEQYF
>TRBV4-1|TRBJ2-1|TRBD1|NA
TGCGCCAGCAGCCAAGGTCCCGGGACAGGGGAGGTCTCCTACAATGAGCAGTTCTTC
CASSQGPGTGEVSYNEQFF
>TRBV5-3|TRBJ2-5|NA|NA
TGTGCCAGAAGCCCACAGGAAAAAGAGACCCAGTACTTC
CARSPQEKETQYF
>TRBV11-3|TRBJ2-1|NA|NA
TGTGCCAGCAGCTACGGGGGGCCCTACAATGAGCAGTTCTTC
CASSYGGPYNEQFF
>TRBV6-1|TRBJ1-5|NA|NA
TGTGCCAGCAGTGGAAGACAGGCCCCTAACAATCAGCCCCAGCATTTT
CASSGRQAPNNQPQHF
>TRBV28|TRBJ2-7|TRBD2|once
TGTGCCAGCAGGGGCGGGGGGGCAAACGAGCAGTACTTC
CASRGGGANEQYF
>TRBV5-5|TRBJ2-7|TRBD2|NA
TGTGCCAGCAGTCGGAAGGGAGAGCGGGGGGCTTCGAACGAGCAGTACTTC
CASSRKGERGASNEQYF
>TRBV13|TRBJ1-1|NA|NA
TGTGCCAGCAGCTTTCCGCGGGGGGGCACTGAAGCTTTCTTT
CASSFPRGGTEAFF
>TRBV10-3|TRBJ1-2|NA|few
TGTGCCATCAGTGCCGAGAGTCCTGGCTACACCTTC
CAISAESPGYTF
>TRBV28|TRBJ1-2|NA|few
TGTGCCAGCAGGGGCGCTTCAGGGTCCACCCTCTATGGCTACACCTTC
CASRGASGSTLYGYTF
>TRBV10-3|TRBJ2-3|TRBD1|NA
TGTGCCATCAGTGAGCCGTCCTCCGGGACAGGTACAGATACGCAGTATTTT
CAISEPSSGTGTDTQYF
>TRBV9|TRBJ2-5|TRBD2|NA
TGTGCCAGCAGCTGGGGACTACGGCAAGAGACCCAGTACTTC
CASSWGLRQETQYF
>TRBV15|TRBJ2-7|TRBD1|NA
TGTGCCACCAGCGCCTCGACAGGGGCACCCTACGAGCAGTACTTC
CATSASTGAPYEQYF
>TRBV27|TRBJ1-6|TRBD1|NA
TGTGCCAGCAGTTCTCCGGGACAGCGTGTCTCGAATTCACCCCTCCACTTT
CASSSPGQRVSNSPLHF
>TRBV5-1|TRBJ1-2|TRBD1|NA
TGCGCCAGCAGCCCGGACAGGGGGATCTTTTATGGCTACACCTTC
CASSPDRGIFYGYTF
>TRBV7-6|TRBJ1-3|TRBD1|NA
TGTGCCAGCAGCAGAGGGACAGGAGACTCTGGAAACACCATATATTTT
CASSRGTGDSGNTIYF
>TRBV7-8|TRBJ2-3|NA|NA
TGTGCCAGCAGCTTAACGGGAAGCACAGATACGCAGTATTTT
CASSLTGSTDTQYF
>TRBV7-2|TRBJ2-2|NA|NA
TGTGCCAGCAGCTCCCAGGGAAACGGGGAGCTGTTTTTT
CASSSQGNGELFF
>TRBV6-1|TRBJ2-1|NA|once
TGTGCCAGCAGTGAAGTGACGGGAGTAGGCAATGAGCAGTTCTTC
CASSEVTGVGNEQFF
>TRBV7-9|TRBJ2-7|TRBD1|NA
TGTGCCAGCAGCTTAGCCCCACAGGGGGCCTACGAGCAGTACTTC
CASSLAPQGAYEQYF
>TRBV30|TRBJ2-1|NA|NA
TGTGCCTGGAGTGTAGGGGCAGGTGCGGACAATGAGCAGTTCTTC
CAWSVGAGADNEQFF
>TRBV4-3|TRBJ2-2|NA|NA
TGCGCCAGCAGCCAAGTTGGGGGGAGCCCCACCGGGGAGCTGTTTTTT
CASSQVGGSPTGELFF
>TRBV11-3|TRBJ2-5|TRBD1|NA
TGTGCCAGAACAGGGGGCCGTGGAGAGACCCAGTACTTC
CARTGGRGETQYF
>TRBV4-1|TRBJ2-1|NA|NA
TGCGCCAGCAGCCAAGATCAGGGGGGCCCACCCCACAATGAGCAGTTCTTC
CASSQDQGGPPHNEQFF
>TRBV28|TRBJ1-1|NA|NA
TGTGCCAGCAACCTGGGGGGGTGTGAAGCTTTCTTT
CASNLGGCEAFF
>TRBV5-1|TRBJ2-5|TRBD1|NA
TGCGCCAGCAGCTCGTCGGCAGGGGGCTTGCGGGAGACCCAGTACTTC
CASSSSAGGLRETQYF
>TRBV6-5|TRBJ2-3|NA|NA
TGTGCCAGCAGTTATAAGGGACTCCGCACAGATACGCAGTATTTT
CASSYKGLRTDTQYF
>TRBV5-6|TRBJ2-2|NA|NA
TGTGCCAGCAGCGCCGGGACTAACACCGGGGAGCTGTTTTTT
CASSAGTNTGELFF
>TRBV4-2|TRBJ1-4|NA|NA
TGTGCCAGCAGCCAACAAGGAGTTGGAACTAATGAAAAACTGTTTTTT
CASSQQGVGTNEKLFF
>TRBV4-1|TRBJ2-1|TRBD2|few
TGCGCCAGCAGCCAAAAGGGAAGCCAACCGGGACTAGTGAGGCGGGAGCAGTTCTTC
CASSQKGSQPGLVRREQFF
>TRBV29-1|TRBJ2-3|NA|NA
TGCAGCGTTGGGGCCACAGATACGCAGTATTTT
CSVGATDTQYF
>TRBV28|TRBJ1-1|NA|once
TGTGCCAGCAGCGCGTTTGTGGTGCGGGCTTTCTTT
CASSAFVVRAFF
>TRBV29-1|TRBJ2-7|TRBD2|NA
TGCAGCGTTGAAGGGCTAGCGGGAGGGTTTAACGAGCAGTACTTC
CSVEGLAGGFNEQYF
>TRBV28|TRBJ2-7|TRBD1|NA
TGTGCCAGCAGTTCGGACAGGGTACGAATCTACGAGCAGTACTTC
CASSSDRVRIYEQYF
>TRBV7-8|TRBJ2-3|TRBD2|few
TGTGCCAGCAGCCCCGGACTAGCGGTTAGTACGCAGTATTTT
CASSPGLAVSTQYF
>TRBV2|TRBJ1-1|TRBD1|NA
TGTGCCAGCAGTAGGGACAGGAACTGGGACACTGAAGCTTTCTTT
CASSRDRNWDTEAFF